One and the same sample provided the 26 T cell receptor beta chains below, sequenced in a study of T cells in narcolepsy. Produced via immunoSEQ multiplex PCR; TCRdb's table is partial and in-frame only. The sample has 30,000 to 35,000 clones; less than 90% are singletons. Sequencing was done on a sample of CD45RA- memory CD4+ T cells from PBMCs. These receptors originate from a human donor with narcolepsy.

For the CDR3, the DNA is TGTGCCAGCAGGGCTGCCAACCAAGAGACCCAGTACTTC. Translating it yields CASRAANQETQYF. This sequence joins TRBV11-3 and TRBJ2-5; D is unresolved. V lost 6 bases and J lost 0, with 8 bases in between. Germline CDR1 reads SGHNT; CDR2 reads YENEEA. CDR3 length: 13 amino acids.

The CDR3 DNA follows: TGTGCCAGCAGTGAAGTCAAGGGGGGGAAAAACATTCAGTACTTC. Translation: CASSEVKGGKNIQYF. J is TRBJ2-4 and V is TRBV6-1; D is perhaps TRBD2 (7 bases). The germline V gene encodes CDR1 MNHNS and CDR2 SASEGT. CDR3 length: 15 amino acids. Trimming removed 1 base at V and 4 bases at J, with 11 bases between.

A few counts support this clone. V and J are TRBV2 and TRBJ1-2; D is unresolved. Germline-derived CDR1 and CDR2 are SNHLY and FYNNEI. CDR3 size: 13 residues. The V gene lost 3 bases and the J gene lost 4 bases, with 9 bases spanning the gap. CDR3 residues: CASSEGRSYGYTF. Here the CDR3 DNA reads TGTGCCAGCAGTGAGGGCCGGAGCTATGGCTACACCTTC.

Here the CDR3 DNA reads TGTGCCAGCAGCGGGGTCTCCTACAATGAGCAGTTCTTC. Translating gives CASSGVSYNEQFF. The rearrangement uses TRBV2 and TRBJ2-1, with a possible D match to TRBD2 (5 bases). Trimming cost V 6 bases and J 0 bases, with 6 bases left between them. Germline V gene sequence: CDR1 SNHLY, CDR2 FYNNEI. The CDR3 is 13 amino acids.

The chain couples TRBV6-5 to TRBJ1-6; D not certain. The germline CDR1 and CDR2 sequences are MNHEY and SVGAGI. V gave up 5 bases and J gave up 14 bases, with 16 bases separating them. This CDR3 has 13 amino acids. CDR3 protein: CASSPEVQLALHF. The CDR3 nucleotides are TGTGCCAGCAGTCCAGAGGTCCAGTTAGCCCTCCACTTT.

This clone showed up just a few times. For the CDR3, the DNA is TGTGCCAGCAGTTACGTCACAGGAGTCACTGAAGCTTTCTTT. It encodes CASSYVTGVTEAFF. The chain carries TRBV6-5 and TRBJ1-1; perhaps TRBD1 as D (5 bases). The CDR3 length is 14 residues. With 2 bases removed from V and 4 bases from J, the gap between germline ends came to 11 bases. Germline V gives CDR1 MNHEY, CDR2 SVGAGI.

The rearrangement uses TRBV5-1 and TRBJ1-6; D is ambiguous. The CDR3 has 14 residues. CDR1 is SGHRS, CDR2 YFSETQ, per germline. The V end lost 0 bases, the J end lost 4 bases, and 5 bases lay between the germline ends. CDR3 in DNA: TGCGCCAGCAGCTTGGACCAATATAATTCACCCCTCCACTTT. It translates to CASSLDQYNSPLHF.

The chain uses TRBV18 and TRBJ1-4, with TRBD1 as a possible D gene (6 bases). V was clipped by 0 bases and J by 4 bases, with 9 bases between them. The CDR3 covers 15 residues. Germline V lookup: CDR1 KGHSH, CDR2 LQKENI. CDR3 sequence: CASSPPGHSNEKLFF. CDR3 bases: TGTGCCAGCTCACCACCGGGACACAGTAATGAAAAACTGTTTTTT.

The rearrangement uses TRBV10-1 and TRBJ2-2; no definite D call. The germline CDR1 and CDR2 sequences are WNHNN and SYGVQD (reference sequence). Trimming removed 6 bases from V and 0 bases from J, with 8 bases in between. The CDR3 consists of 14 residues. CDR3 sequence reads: CASSRHSNTGELFF. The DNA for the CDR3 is TGCGCCAGCAGCAGACATTCGAACACCGGGGAGCTGTTTTTT.

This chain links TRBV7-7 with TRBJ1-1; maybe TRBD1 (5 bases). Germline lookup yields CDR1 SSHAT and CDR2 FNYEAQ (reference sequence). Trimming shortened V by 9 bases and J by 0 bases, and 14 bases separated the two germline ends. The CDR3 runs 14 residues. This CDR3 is CARELQGLNTEAFF. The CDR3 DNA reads TGTGCCAGGGAACTGCAGGGCCTGAACACTGAAGCTTTCTTT.

CDR3 DNA: TGCGCCAGCAGCCAAGAAGCTAACAGGGACAGCGGCTACACCTTC. This encodes CASSQEANRDSGYTF. This sequence joins TRBV4-3 and TRBJ1-2; 7 bases agree with TRBD1. This CDR3 has 15 residues. Germline V gene data show CDR1 as LGHNA and CDR2 as YSLEER. The V gene end was trimmed by 0 bases and the J gene end by 8 bases; junction bases not matched to a gene: 9.

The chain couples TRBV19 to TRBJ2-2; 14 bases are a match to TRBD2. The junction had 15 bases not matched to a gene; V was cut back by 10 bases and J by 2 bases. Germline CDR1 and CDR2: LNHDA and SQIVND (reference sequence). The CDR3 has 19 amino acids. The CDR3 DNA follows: TGTGCCACCCAAGGGAGACTAGCGGGGGGGCGTGGCAACACCGGGGAGCTGTTTTTT. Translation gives CATQGRLAGGRGNTGELFF.

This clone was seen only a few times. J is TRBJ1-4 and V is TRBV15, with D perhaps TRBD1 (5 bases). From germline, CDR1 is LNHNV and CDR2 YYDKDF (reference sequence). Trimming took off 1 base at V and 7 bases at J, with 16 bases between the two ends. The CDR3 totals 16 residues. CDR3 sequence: CATSRGDGPKSEKLFF. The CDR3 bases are TGTGCCACCAGCAGAGGGGACGGCCCGAAGAGTGAAAAACTGTTTTTT.

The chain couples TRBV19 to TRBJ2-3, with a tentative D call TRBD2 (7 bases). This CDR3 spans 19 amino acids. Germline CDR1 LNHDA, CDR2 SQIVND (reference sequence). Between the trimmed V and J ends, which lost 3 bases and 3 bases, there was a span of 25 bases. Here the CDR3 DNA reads TGTGCCAGTAGTATGGGGGGCGGGAGCGGGGCCTATGGGACAGATACGCAGTATTTT. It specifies CASSMGGGSGAYGTDTQYF.

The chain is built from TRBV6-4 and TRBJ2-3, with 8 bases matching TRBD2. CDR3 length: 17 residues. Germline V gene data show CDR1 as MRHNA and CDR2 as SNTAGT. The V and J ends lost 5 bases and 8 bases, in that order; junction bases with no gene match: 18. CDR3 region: CASSPKGGGGPLGTQYF. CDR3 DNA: TGTGCCAGCAGTCCAAAAGGCGGCGGGGGGCCCCTGGGTACGCAGTATTTT.

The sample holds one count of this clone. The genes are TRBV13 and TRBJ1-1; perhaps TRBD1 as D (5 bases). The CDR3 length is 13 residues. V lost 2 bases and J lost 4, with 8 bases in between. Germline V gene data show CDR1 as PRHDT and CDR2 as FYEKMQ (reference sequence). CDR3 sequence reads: CASSLRGVTEAFF. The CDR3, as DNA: TGTGCCAGCAGCTTACGGGGGGTCACTGAAGCTTTCTTT. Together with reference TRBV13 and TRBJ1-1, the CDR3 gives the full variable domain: AAGVIQSPRHLIKEKRETATLKCYPIPRHDTVYWYQQGPGQDPQFLISFYEKMQSDKGSIPDRFSAQQFSDYHSELNMSSLELGDSALYFCASSLRGVTEAFFGQGTRLTVV.

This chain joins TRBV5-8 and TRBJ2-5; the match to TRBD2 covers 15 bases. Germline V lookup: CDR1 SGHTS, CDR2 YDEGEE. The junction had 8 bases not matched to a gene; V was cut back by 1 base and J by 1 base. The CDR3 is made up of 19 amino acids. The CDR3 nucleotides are TGTGCCAGCAGCTTGTTAGGACTAGCGGGGGGGCCCTCCCAAGAGACCCAGTACTTC. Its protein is CASSLLGLAGGPSQETQYF.

CDR3 loop: CASRGAASNQPQHF. DNA of the CDR3: TGTGCCAGCAGGGGGGCGGCTAGCAATCAGCCCCAGCATTTT. The chain combines TRBV27 with TRBJ1-5; weak D call: TRBD1 (6 bases). The CDR3 runs to 14 residues. V lost 6 bases, J lost 0 bases, and 9 bases lay in between. Germline CDR1 is MNHEY and CDR2 is SMNVEV (reference sequence).

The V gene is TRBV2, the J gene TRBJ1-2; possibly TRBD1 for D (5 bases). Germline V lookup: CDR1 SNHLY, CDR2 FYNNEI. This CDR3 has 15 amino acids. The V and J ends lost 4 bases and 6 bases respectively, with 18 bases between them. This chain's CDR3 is CASSGRSGTANGYTF. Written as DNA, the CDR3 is TGTGCCAGCAGTGGCCGATCCGGGACGGCGAATGGCTACACCTTC.

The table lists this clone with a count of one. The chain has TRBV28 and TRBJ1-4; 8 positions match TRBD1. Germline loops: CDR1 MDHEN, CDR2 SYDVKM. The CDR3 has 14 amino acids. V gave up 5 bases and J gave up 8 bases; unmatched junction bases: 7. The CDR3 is CASSVQGGDEKLFF. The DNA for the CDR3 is TGTGCCAGCAGTGTACAGGGGGGCGACGAAAAACTGTTTTTT. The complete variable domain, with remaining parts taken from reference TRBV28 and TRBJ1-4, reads DVKVTQSSRYLVKRTGEKVFLECVQDMDHENMFWYRQDPGLGLRLIYFSYDVKMKEKGDIPEGYSVSREKKERFSLILESASTNQTSMYLCASSVQGGDEKLFFGSGTQLSVL.

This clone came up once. The CDR3 region has the DNA TGTGCCAGTAGTACAAAAAGGGACAGGGGACCGGGTTACCGGAATCAGCCCCAGCATTTT. This encodes CASSTKRDRGPGYRNQPQHF. The gene calls are TRBV19 and TRBJ1-5, with 10 positions matching TRBD1. V shed 4 bases and J 4 bases; nucleotides not matched to a gene: 19. In germline, CDR1 is LNHDA, CDR2 SQIVND (reference sequence). CDR3 length: 20 amino acids. The variable domain in full, completed from reference TRBV19 and TRBJ1-5, reads DGGITQSPKYLFRKEGQNVTLSCEQNLNHDAMYWYRQDPGQGLRLIYYSQIVNDFQKGDIAEGYSVSREKKESFPLTVTSAQKNPTAFYLCASSTKRDRGPGYRNQPQHFGDGTRLSIL.

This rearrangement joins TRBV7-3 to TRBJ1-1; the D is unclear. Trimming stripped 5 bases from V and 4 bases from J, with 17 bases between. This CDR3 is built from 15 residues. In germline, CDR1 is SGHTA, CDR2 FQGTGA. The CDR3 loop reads CASSPRWGRSTEAFF. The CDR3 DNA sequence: TGTGCCAGCAGCCCCCGTTGGGGTAGGTCCACTGAAGCTTTCTTT.

The CDR3 spells CASSYAQNTEAFF. The CDR3 DNA reads as TGTGCCAGCAGTTACGCTCAGAACACTGAAGCTTTCTTT. The V gene is TRBV6-6, the J gene TRBJ1-1; unclear D gene. The germline V gene has CDR1 MNHNY and CDR2 SVGAGI (reference sequence). This CDR3 has 13 amino acids. Deletions cut 2 bases from V and 1 base from J, with 5 bases between.

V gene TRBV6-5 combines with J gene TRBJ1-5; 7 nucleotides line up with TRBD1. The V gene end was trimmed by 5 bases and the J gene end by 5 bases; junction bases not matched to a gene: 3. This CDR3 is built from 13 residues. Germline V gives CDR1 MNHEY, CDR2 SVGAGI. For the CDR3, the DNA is TGTGCCAGCAGTACAGGGGCGGATCAGCCCCAGCATTTT. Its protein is CASSTGADQPQHF.

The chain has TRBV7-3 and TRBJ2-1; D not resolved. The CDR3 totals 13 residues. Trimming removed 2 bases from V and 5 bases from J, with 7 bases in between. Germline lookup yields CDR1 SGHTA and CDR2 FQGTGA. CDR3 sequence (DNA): TGTGCCAGCAGCTTAGGGCCGAACAATGAGCAGTTCTTC. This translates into CASSLGPNNEQFF.

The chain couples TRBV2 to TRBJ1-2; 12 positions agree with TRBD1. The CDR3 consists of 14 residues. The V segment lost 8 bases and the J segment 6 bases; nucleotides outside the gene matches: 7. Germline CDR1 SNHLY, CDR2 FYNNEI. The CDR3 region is CASQGDRGRNGYTF. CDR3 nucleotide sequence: TGTGCCAGCCAAGGGGACAGGGGGCGAAATGGCTACACCTTC. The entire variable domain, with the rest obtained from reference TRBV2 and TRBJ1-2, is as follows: EPEVTQTPSHQVTQMGQEVILRCVPISNHLYFYWYRQILGQKVEFLVSFYNNEISEKSEIFDDQFSVERPDGSNFTLKIRSTKLEDSAMYFCASQGDRGRNGYTFGSGTRLTVV.